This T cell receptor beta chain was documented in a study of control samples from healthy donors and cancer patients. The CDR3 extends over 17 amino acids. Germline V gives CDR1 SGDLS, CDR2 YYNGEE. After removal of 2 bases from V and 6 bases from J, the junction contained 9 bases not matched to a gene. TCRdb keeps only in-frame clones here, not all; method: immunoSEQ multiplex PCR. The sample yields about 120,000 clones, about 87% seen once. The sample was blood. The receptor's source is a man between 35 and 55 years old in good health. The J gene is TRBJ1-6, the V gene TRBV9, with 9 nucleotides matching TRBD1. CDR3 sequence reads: CASSVDGTGSSNSPLHF. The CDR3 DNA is TGTGCCAGCAGCGTCGACGGGACAGGGTCGAGTAATTCACCCCTCCACTTT.